This TCR beta chain stems from a study of T cells in localized non-small cell lung cancer. Germline CDR1 and CDR2: MNHNS and SASEGT. J gave up 7 bases and V 3 bases, and 7 bases lay outside the gene matches. The CDR3 is made up of 14 amino acids. The table came from immunoSEQ multiplex PCR; TCRdb's copy has only in-frame clones and leaves some out. The repertoire has roughly 76,000 clones, over 60% of them found once; the top ten carry 19%. The material sequenced was PBMCs, taken before any cancer treatment. The receptor's source is a man aged 40 to 69 with stage II squamous cell lung carcinoma. The V gene is TRBV6-1, the J gene TRBJ1-2; 8 nucleotides match TRBD1. CDR3 residues: CASSDRGRYSGYTF. CDR3 DNA sequence: TGTGCCAGCAGTGACAGGGGGCGGTACAGTGGCTACACCTTC.